These 25 T cell receptor beta chains came from one sample sequenced in a study of blood T cell repertoires in COVID-19. Here immunoSEQ multiplex PCR was the method, and the copy in TCRdb shows in-frame clones only, minus some. Of 180,000 or so clones in the sample, approximately 85% were seen once. The sequencing input was PBMCs or T cells enriched from blood (not recorded which). The receptors shown here come from a woman in her 30s who had recovered from COVID-19.

This clone was observed a handful of times. V gene TRBV11-3 combines with J gene TRBJ2-1, with 15 nucleotides matching TRBD2. The CDR3 has 16 amino acids. Germline V gives CDR1 SGHNT, CDR2 YENEEA. J was trimmed by 4 bases and V by 5 bases; bases with no gene match: 3. The CDR3 region is CASSPGLAGGYNEQFF. The CDR3 bases are TGTGCCAGCAGCCCAGGACTAGCGGGAGGGTACAATGAGCAGTTCTTC.

The CDR3 protein is CASSQDSGLAVAGELFF. The CDR3 DNA reads TGCGCCAGCAGCCAGGACTCGGGACTAGCGGTGGCCGGGGAGCTGTTTTTT. The chain uses TRBV4-1 and TRBJ2-2; TRBD2 aligns across 11 bases. CDR3 length: 17 residues. The J segment lost 6 bases and the V segment lost 3 bases, leaving 9 bases of the junction unmatched. Looked up from germline, CDR1 is MGHRA and CDR2 is YSYEKL.

The gene calls are TRBV7-9 and TRBJ2-7, with D possibly matching TRBD2 (5 bases). Per germline, CDR1 SEHNR and CDR2 FQNEAQ (reference sequence). Trimming took 6 bases from V and 2 from J, leaving 14 bases between them. The CDR3 loop spans 14 amino acids. The CDR3 nucleotides read TGTGCCAGCAGTGGGATGGGGAGCGCCTACGAGCAGTACTTC. This codes for CASSGMGSAYEQYF. Supplemented by reference TRBV7-9 and TRBJ2-7, the full variable domain reads DTGVSQNPRHKITKRGQNVTFRCDPISEHNRLYWYRQTLGQGPEFLTYFQNEAQLEKSRLLSDRFSAERPKGSFSTLEIQRTEQGDSAMYLCASSGMGSAYEQYFGPGTRLTVT.

This chain uses TRBV7-2 with TRBJ1-2, with 10 bases fitting TRBD1. The trim removed 1 base at V and 7 bases at J, leaving 3 bases unmatched. The V gene's germline CDR1 is SGHTA and CDR2 FQGNSA. The CDR3 contains 14 residues. The CDR3 protein is CASSLGQGALGYTF. In DNA, the CDR3 is TGTGCCAGCAGCTTAGGACAGGGGGCGCTTGGCTACACCTTC.

The J gene is TRBJ1-5, the V gene TRBV21-1; the DNA was not compared with TRBD1, the D call given in the table. TRBV21-1 is given as a pseudogene. There are 15 residues in the CDR3. The CDR3 region is CASIQGWLQEQPQHF. CDR3 bases: TGTGCCAGCATACAAGGATGGTTACAGGAACAGCCCCAGCATTTT.

This clone appeared many times. The J gene is TRBJ1-2, the V gene TRBV5-6; 7 nucleotides line up with TRBD1. Germline assignment: CDR1 SGHDT and CDR2 YYEEEE. The CDR3 length is 15 residues. V lost 1 base and J lost 6; bases outside the gene matches: 9. CDR3 amino acids: CASSLWDRGFHGYTF. The CDR3 DNA follows: TGTGCCAGCAGCTTGTGGGACAGAGGATTTCATGGCTACACCTTC. The variable domain in full, completed from reference TRBV5-6 and TRBJ1-2, reads DAGVTQSPTHLIKTRGQQVTLRCSPKSGHDTVSWYQQALGQGPQFIFQYYEEEERQRGNFPDRFSGHQFPNYSSELNVNALLLGDSALYLCASSLWDRGFHGYTFGSGTRLTVV.

Of note for this clone: Other DNA sequences of this sample code for an identical CDR3. The genes are TRBV11-2 and TRBJ2-7, with D uncertain. The V gene lost 5 bases and the J gene lost 0 bases, with 5 bases spanning the gap. The CDR3 is made up of 12 amino acids. Germline lookup yields CDR1 SGHAT and CDR2 FQNNGV. CDR3 protein: CASSPSSYEQYF. CDR3 coding DNA: TGTGCCAGCAGCCCCAGCTCCTACGAGCAGTACTTC.

This rearrangement joins TRBV5-4 to TRBJ2-3; 13 bases agree with TRBD2. Germline CDR1 reads SGHNT; CDR2 reads YYREEE (reference sequence). The length of the CDR3 is 16 residues. J was trimmed by 4 bases and V by 4 bases; bases with no gene match: 6. The CDR3 DNA follows: TGTGCCAGCAGCCCGACTAGCGGGAGGCAGGCAGATACGCAGTATTTT. Translated: CASSPTSGRQADTQYF.

J is TRBJ2-7 and V is TRBV19; 9 bases map to TRBD2. The CDR3 spans 15 residues. J gave up 4 bases and V 6 bases, and 10 bases lay outside the gene matches. CDR1 is LNHDA, CDR2 SQIVND, per germline (reference sequence). CDR3 nucleotide sequence: TGTGCCAGTAGCCTAGCGGGAACGGGTTGGTACGAGCAGTACTTC. As protein: CASSLAGTGWYEQYF.

The chain employs TRBV9 and TRBJ1-2; 7 bases fit TRBD1. With V trimmed by 3 bases and J by 6 bases, 11 bases remained unmatched. The CDR3 length is 15 residues. The germline V gene has CDR1 SGDLS and CDR2 YYNGEE. In DNA, the CDR3 is TGTGCCAGCAGCGCCCCGACAGGGCGGCGCGATGGCTACACCTTC. Protein: CASSAPTGRRDGYTF.

This clone was detected once. The chain couples TRBV4-1 to TRBJ2-3; 9 bases are a match to TRBD1. The CDR3 is 18 residues long. V was pared by 3 bases and J by 0 bases, with 10 bases of the junction left unmatched. Germline CDR1 is MGHRA and CDR2 is YSYEKL. Here the CDR3 reads CASSHASGTGTSTDTQYF. CDR3 coding DNA: TGCGCCAGCAGCCATGCCTCAGGGACAGGGACTAGCACAGATACGCAGTATTTT.

The J gene is TRBJ2-3, the V gene TRBV7-7; 7 bases align to TRBD2. The V and J ends lost 6 bases and 8 bases, in that order; junction bases with no gene match: 11. This CDR3 is built from 14 residues. Per the germline V gene, CDR1 is SSHAT and CDR2 is FNYEAQ (reference sequence). CDR3 sequence: CASRESTSSGTQYF. The CDR3 nucleotides are TGTGCCAGCAGAGAGTCGACTAGCAGTGGTACGCAGTATTTT. The whole variable domain, remainder taken from reference TRBV7-7 and TRBJ2-3, is GAGVSQSPRYKVTKRGQDVTLRCDPISSHATLYWYQQALGQGPEFLTYFNYEAQPDKSGLPSDRFSAERPEGSISTLTIQRTEQRDSAMYRCASRESTSSGTQYFGPGTRLTVL.

The V gene is TRBV7-3, the J gene TRBJ2-3; 7 bases align to TRBD2. The CDR3 has 14 residues. Germline V gives CDR1 SGHTA, CDR2 FQGTGA. With 4 bases clipped from V and 2 bases from J, the junction kept 3 bases outside the gene matches. The CDR3 bases are TGTGCCAGCAGCTCTAGCGGAAACACAGATACGCAGTATTTT. Translation: CASSSSGNTDTQYF. The full variable domain, its missing parts supplied by reference TRBV7-3 and TRBJ2-3, is GAGVSQTPSNKVTEKGKYVELRCDPISGHTALYWYRQSLGQGPEFLIYFQGTGAADDSGLPNDRFFAVRPEGSVSTLKIQRTERGDSAVYLCASSSSGNTDTQYFGPGTRLTVL.

The chain has TRBV29-1 and TRBJ2-7; TRBD1 matches at 7 bases. V shed 1 base and J 3 bases; nucleotides not matched to a gene: 0. The CDR3 is made up of 12 amino acids. Looked up from germline, CDR1 is SQVTM and CDR2 is ANQGSEA. CDR3 in DNA: TGCAGCGTTGAAGGGACAGGCTACGAGCAGTACTTC. This codes for CSVEGTGYEQYF.

CDR3 in DNA: TGTGCCAGCAACCTCGAACAGGGTTATAATTCACCCCTCCACTTT. Translating it yields CASNLEQGYNSPLHF. The V gene is TRBV6-5, the J gene TRBJ1-6; D perhaps matches TRBD1 (6 bases). Trimming took off 7 bases at V and 4 bases at J, with 14 bases between the two ends. Germline CDR1 reads MNHEY; CDR2 reads SVGAGI. This CDR3 has 15 residues.

This sequence joins TRBV3-1 (or the pseudogene TRBV3-2) and TRBJ2-1, with D perhaps matching TRBD2 (6 bases). This CDR3 region has 13 residues. CDR1 and CDR2 (germline): LGHDT, YNNKEL (reference sequence). The V and J ends lost 2 bases and 5 bases respectively, with 7 bases between them. In DNA form, the CDR3 reads TGTGCCAGCAGCCAATCTAGCGACAATGAGCAGTTCTTC. Translating it yields CASSQSSDNEQFF.

The chain couples TRBV27 to TRBJ1-1, with 7 bases matching TRBD1. The J segment lost 1 base and the V segment lost 5 bases, leaving 4 bases of the junction unmatched. Germline CDR1 is MNHEY and CDR2 is SMNVEV (reference sequence). The CDR3 sequence is 14 residues long. The CDR3 sequence is CASSKAGGNTEAFF. CDR3 DNA sequence: TGTGCCAGCAGTAAAGCAGGGGGGAACACTGAAGCTTTCTTT.

The chain links TRBV11-2 to TRBJ1-1, with TRBD1 as a possible D gene (5 bases). Per the germline V gene, CDR1 is SGHAT and CDR2 is FQNNGV. The CDR3 has 15 amino acids. Trimming removed 5 bases at V and 5 bases at J, with 18 bases between. In nucleotides, the CDR3 is TGTGCCAGCAGCCCACCCTCTTTGGGGCCGACTGAAGCTTTCTTT. This codes for CASSPPSLGPTEAFF.

The V and J genes are TRBV2 and TRBJ2-5; 8 bases align to TRBD1. Germline-derived CDR1 and CDR2 are SNHLY and FYNNEI. The CDR3 is 14 amino acids. Trimming removed 4 bases from V and 4 bases from J; junction bases left unmatched: 5. The CDR3 protein is CASSVQGVRETQYF. CDR3 nucleotides: TGTGCCAGCAGTGTACAGGGGGTAAGAGAGACCCAGTACTTC.

The CDR3 loop is CASSSLLASAGELFF. The CDR3 DNA follows: TGTGCCAGCAGCTCCTTACTAGCGTCCGCCGGGGAGCTGTTTTTT. The chain carries TRBV7-2 and TRBJ2-2, with 7 bases lining up with TRBD2. This CDR3 is built from 15 residues. V trimming: 4 bases; J trimming: 6 bases; junction bases outside the gene matches: 8. CDR1 and CDR2 from the germline V gene are SGHTA and FQGNSA. Supplemented by reference TRBV7-2 and TRBJ2-2, the full variable domain reads GAGVSQSPSNKVTEKGKDVELRCDPISGHTALYWYRQSLGQGLEFLIYFQGNSAPDKSGLPSDRFSAERTGGSVSTLTIQRTQQEDSAVYLCASSSLLASAGELFFGEGSRLTVL.

The rearrangement links TRBV19 to TRBJ2-7, with D possibly matching TRBD1 (6 bases). Germline V CDR1 and CDR2: LNHDA, SQIVND (reference sequence). The length of the CDR3 is 15 residues. The V end was cut by 3 bases, the J end by 2 bases, with 14 bases between. CDR3 sequence reads: CASSINAGVPYEQYF. DNA for the CDR3: TGTGCCAGTAGTATCAACGCAGGGGTTCCCTACGAGCAGTACTTC.

This sequence joins TRBV19 and TRBJ2-3; 8 nucleotides match TRBD2. Losses at the gene ends were 5 bases for V and 5 bases for J; bases not matched to a gene: 9. CDR3 size: 15 residues. Per germline, CDR1 LNHDA and CDR2 SQIVND (reference sequence). The CDR3, as DNA: TGTGCCAGTAGTCCGCTGCGGGGGGTGAAAGATACGCAGTATTTT. Translating gives CASSPLRGVKDTQYF.

The rearrangement uses TRBV11-2 and TRBJ2-3, with D uncertain. This CDR3 has 13 amino acids. Per the germline V gene, CDR1 is SGHAT and CDR2 is FQNNGV. Trimming took off 4 bases at V and 5 bases at J, with 10 bases between the two ends. The CDR3 sequence is CASSSQTQDTQYF. The DNA for the CDR3 is TGTGCCAGCAGCTCGCAAACACAAGATACGCAGTATTTT.

This chain uses TRBV19 with TRBJ2-5; 13 bases line up with TRBD2. Per germline, CDR1 LNHDA and CDR2 SQIVND (reference sequence). V lost 7 bases, J lost 7 bases, and 12 bases stayed unmatched. The CDR3 contains 16 residues. CDR3 coding DNA: TGTGCCAGTAACCCACCCGGACTAGCGGGAGTCTCGACCCAGTACTTC. Translation: CASNPPGLAGVSTQYF.

The chain employs TRBV24-1 and TRBJ2-5; TRBD1 agrees at 7 bases. After removal of 4 bases from V and 4 bases from J, the junction contained 5 bases not matched to a gene. The CDR3 runs 14 residues. CDR1 is KGHDR and CDR2 is SFDVKD in the germline V gene. The CDR3 sequence: CATSDHGTVETQYF. The CDR3 DNA follows: TGTGCCACCAGTGACCACGGGACAGTAGAGACCCAGTACTTC.